These 24 T cell receptor beta chains originate from one sample sequenced in a study of tumor-infiltrating lymphocytes in primary liver carcinoma (dated by TCRdb to about 2017). Total RNA and DNA were co-extracted from around 18-30 mg of bulk tissue with the AllPrep DNA/RNA mini kit, without cell sorting. Sequencer: Illumina HiSeq 2500. Using a constant-region primer and ProtoScript II reverse transcriptase, TCRbeta-specific cDNA was reverse-transcribed from around 520 ng total RNA. Construction of the TCRbeta libraries relied on three nested rounds of multiplex PCR, following a slightly modified ARM-PCR procedure. The first two PCR rounds used multiplex TRBV1-TRBV30 forward primers with a Cbeta reverse primer, each for about 10 cycles. TCRdb handled the public reads itself, with Q25 trimming in fastp and clone calling in MiXCR, and kept productive beta chains. Rows are combined by CDR3 protein, so each entry shows the most common genes and DNA. In this sample the table shows 99,000 or so distinct CDR3 sequences, 55% to 70% of which occur a single time. The ten largest account for around 9.5% of the sample.

The sequenced sample consisted of liver tumor tissue from sampling region 5. The cell subset or site tag for this specimen amounts to: tumor region T5, tumor centre. These receptors all stem from a woman in her sixties with primary liver carcinoma and hepatitis B virus infection.

Concerning this clonotype itself: Because the CDR3 is missing its conserved closing phenylalanine or tryptophan, this is likely a read error. The gene calls are TRBV12-5 and TRBJ1-2, with a tentative D call TRBD1 (6 bases). CDR1 is LGHNT and CDR2 is FRNRAP in the germline V gene. The CDR3 covers 13 residues. V was pared by 6 bases and J by 4 bases, with 12 bases between. CDR3 loop: CASGRDNFYGYTL. The DNA for the CDR3 is TGTGCTAGTGGACGGGACAACTTCTATGGCTACACCTTA.

This clonotype has a count of ten or more. The genes are TRBV28 and TRBJ1-2; no firm D call. Germline V CDR1 and CDR2: MDHEN, SYDVKM. This CDR3 has 12 residues. Trimming took off 8 bases at V and 4 bases at J, with 11 bases between the two ends. The CDR3 DNA is TGTGCCAGCGAACGGGTTACCTATGGCTACACCTTC. Translation gives CASERVTYGYTF.

In its sample, this clonotype was seen many times. The rearrangement uses TRBV29-1 and TRBJ1-5; possibly TRBD1 for D (5 bases). This CDR3 is 14 amino acids long. V was clipped by 5 bases and J by 3 bases, with 14 bases between them. Germline lookup yields CDR1 SQVTM and CDR2 ANQGSEA. The CDR3 nucleotides are TGCAGCGTTTCCACCGGGACCAACAATCAGCCCCAGCATTTT. Residues: CSVSTGTNNQPQHF.

This clonotype has a count of ten or more. J is TRBJ2-3 and V is TRBV7-3; D remains ambiguous. The CDR3 totals 14 residues. Trimming removed 0 bases at V and 0 bases at J, with 4 bases between. From germline, CDR1 is SGHTA and CDR2 FQGTGA. CDR3 DNA: TGTGCCAGCAGCTTAACGGCGAGCACAGATACGCAGTATTTT. It specifies CASSLTASTDTQYF.

Of note for this clonotype: An end of the junction differs from the germline gene, which may be a read error. The V and J genes are TRBV29-1 and TRBJ2-3, with 7 bases matching TRBD2. The CDR3 consists of 12 residues. CDR1 is SQVTM, CDR2 ANQGSEA, per germline. This CDR3 is CSATTAGSTQYF. The CDR3 nucleotides read TGCAGCGCGACGACAGCGGGAAGTACGCAGTACTTT.

Note on this clonotype: A much bigger clone sits one base away, suggesting this may be a read error. The V call is TRBV10-3, the J call TRBJ1-6; D possibly corresponds to TRBD1 (6 bases). Germline V gives CDR1 ENHRY, CDR2 SYGVKD. V gave up 7 bases and J gave up 5 bases, with 15 bases separating them. The CDR3 has 15 residues. DNA of the CDR3: TGTGCCATCACTGAACAAACAGGGAATAATTCACCCCTCCACTTT. Translation: CAITEQTGNNSPLHF.

Points on this clonotype: A much larger clone is a single base away; this may be a read error. The V and J genes are TRBV10-3 and TRBJ1-2; 8 nucleotides agree with TRBD1. The germline V gene has CDR1 ENHRY and CDR2 SYGVKD. This CDR3 has 18 amino acids. The CDR3 nucleotides are TGTGCCATCAGTGAGTCGCAGGGACAGGCCCGCTCTAACTATGACTACACCTTC. Its translation: CAISESQGQARSNYDYTF.

This chain joins TRBV7-9 and TRBJ1-4; the match to TRBD1 covers 7 bases. The germline V gene encodes CDR1 SEHNR and CDR2 FQNEAQ (reference sequence). Trimming took 4 bases from V and 10 from J; bases not matched to a gene: 12. There are 15 residues in the CDR3. The DNA of the CDR3 is TGTGCCAGCAGCTATGAGGCGGGGGCAGGGGGAAAACTGTTTTTT. It yields the protein CASSYEAGAGGKLFF.

On this clonotype itself: At one of its ends the junction is not consistent with the germline gene, which may arise from a read error. The J gene is TRBJ1-5, the V gene TRBV6-1; D remains ambiguous. The germline CDR1 and CDR2 sequences are MNHNS and SASEGT. The CDR3 length is 15 residues. CDR3 sequence reads: CASSEVGVQLQPQHF. In DNA, the CDR3 is TGTGCCAGCAGTGAAGTCGGGGTCCAGTTGCAGCCTCAGCATTTT.

V is TRBV2 and J is TRBJ2-7, with 9 nucleotides matching TRBD2. The CDR3 spans 13 residues. V dropped 9 bases and J dropped 6; count of bases not matched to a gene: 9. Germline CDR1 reads SNHLY; CDR2 reads FYNNEI. The CDR3 DNA sequence: TGTGCCAGTACCGGGACTAGCCAATCCGAGCAGTACTTC. This translates into CASTGTSQSEQYF.

For this clonotype: This is likely a read error, given that the CDR3 carries no conserved phenylalanine or tryptophan at its end. The DNA is left out, because the CDR3 cannot be placed on it with certainty; the CDR3 is given as TCRdb lists it. The chain couples TRBV29-1 to TRBJ2-3; the table's TRBD1 call for D was not verified on the DNA. The CDR3 region is 11 residues in length, termini included. CDR1 is SQVTM and CDR2 is ANQGSEA in the germline V gene. The CDR3 spells CSVAVRERVYL.

With respect to this clonotype: The junction departs from the called germline gene at one end, perhaps through a read error. The chain employs TRBV29-1 and TRBJ2-3; the D gene is possibly TRBD1 (6 bases). CDR1 SQVTM and CDR2 ANQGSEA come from the germline V gene. CDR3 length equals 12 residues. The CDR3 region is CSVGDNTDMQYF. The CDR3, as DNA: TGCAGCGTGGGGGACAACACAGATATGCAGTATTTT.

Turning to this clonotype: At one boundary the junction diverges from the germline segment, which might be a read error. CDR3 DNA sequence: TGCGCCAGCAGCCCCCCGTCAGGGACTGGAAATACCATATATTTT. Translation: CASSPPSGTGNTIYF. The V and J genes are TRBV5-1 and TRBJ1-3; D might be TRBD1 (5 bases). Germline V lookup: CDR1 SGHRS, CDR2 YFSETQ. CDR3 length: 15 amino acids.

About this clonotype: A much larger clone lies one base from this, so it may be a read error. This chain's CDR3 is CASSLGGTETFF. Here the CDR3 DNA reads TGCGCCAGCAGCTTAGGGGGCACTGAAACTTTCTTT. This chain connects TRBV5-1 to TRBJ1-1; 7 bases map to TRBD1. The germline gives CDR1 SGHRS, CDR2 YFSETQ. There are 12 residues in the CDR3.

The chain combines TRBV7-8 with TRBJ2-2; 9 bases are shared with TRBD2. CDR1 is SGHVS, CDR2 FQNEAQ, per germline. This CDR3 has 18 residues. V was clipped by 7 bases and J by 12 bases; unmatched bases: 24. In nucleotides, the CDR3 is TGTGCCAGCAACCCTTGGCTAGCGGGATACACGAACACCGTGAAGCTGTTTTTT. As protein: CASNPWLAGYTNTVKLFF.

The chain employs TRBV29-1 and TRBJ1-1; no clear D gene. Germline V gene lookup returns CDR1 SQVTM and CDR2 ANQGSEA. The CDR3 sequence is 11 residues long. The CDR3 loop is CSARVGSEAFF. CDR3 DNA sequence: TGCAGTGCTCGTGTGGGCTCTGAAGCTTTCTTT.

With respect to this clonotype: The junction departs from germline at one end; a sequencing error may be responsible. The rearrangement joins TRBV7-9 to TRBJ2-7; TRBD2 matches 12 bases. Germline V gives CDR1 SEHNR, CDR2 FQNEAQ (reference sequence). The length of the CDR3 is 15 residues. The CDR3 sequence is CGSSSLGLAGAEQYF. The CDR3 nucleotides are TGTGGCAGCAGTAGTTTGGGACTAGCGGGTGCCGAGCAGTACTTC.

This clonotype was counted many times. The chain employs TRBV12-3 or TRBV12-4 and TRBJ2-2; 10 bases agree with TRBD1. This CDR3 region has 16 residues. V dropped 4 bases and J dropped 5; count of bases not matched to a gene: 7. The CDR3, as DNA: TGTGCCAGCAGTTCCCGGGACAGGGGATGGACCGGGGAGCTGTTTTTT. It translates to CASSSRDRGWTGELFF.

Remarks on this clonotype: This is likely a read error, given that the CDR3 carries no conserved phenylalanine or tryptophan at its end. The rearrangement links TRBV24-1 to TRBJ2-3, with 9 positions matching TRBD2. The junction had 10 bases not matched to a gene; V was cut back by 10 bases and J by 3 bases. Looked up from germline, CDR1 is KGHDR and CDR2 is SFDVKD. The CDR3 has 15 amino acids. This chain's CDR3 is CATSNSGSVTDTQYL. The DNA for the CDR3 is TGTGCCACTAGCAATAGCGGGAGCGTAACAGATACGCAGTATTTG.

The chain carries TRBV28 and TRBJ1-6; 7 bases are a match to TRBD1. The germline CDR1 and CDR2 sequences are MDHEN and SYDVKM. The V segment lost 10 bases and the J segment 6 bases; nucleotides outside the gene matches: 12. This CDR3 is built from 15 residues. In DNA form, the CDR3 reads TGTGCCAACATTTGGGGCAGGGGGTTTAATTCACCCCTCCACTTT. Translating gives CANIWGRGFNSPLHF.

Details on this clonotype: At one of its ends the junction is not consistent with the germline gene, which may arise from a read error. The V call is TRBV11-2, the J call TRBJ2-1, with D unresolved. Germline CDR1 SGHAT, CDR2 FQNNGV. CDR3 length: 15 amino acids. CDR3 in amino acids: CACSLDGSSYSEQFF. CDR3 in DNA: TGTGCTTGCAGCTTAGATGGTAGCTCCTACAGTGAGCAGTTCTTC.

There are a few counts of this clonotype. V and J are TRBV7-3 and TRBJ2-1, with TRBD2 as a possible D gene (5 bases). Germline V gene sequence: CDR1 SGHTA, CDR2 FQGTGA. This CDR3 has 14 residues. V shed 2 bases and J shed 5 bases, with 10 bases lying between them. The CDR3 loop reads CASSLGGRNNEQFF. The DNA of the CDR3 is TGTGCCAGCAGCTTAGGAGGCCGAAACAATGAGCAGTTCTTC.

This clonotype has ten or more counts. This rearrangement joins TRBV30 to TRBJ2-3, with D possibly TRBD1 on 6 matching bases. The CDR3 contains 13 residues. Trimming stripped 5 bases from V and 6 bases from J, with 15 bases between. CDR1 and CDR2 from the germline V gene are GTSNPN and SVGIG (reference sequence). For the CDR3, the DNA is TGTGCCTGGTCGACAGGACAGCCCGATACGCAGTATTTT. Its translation: CAWSTGQPDTQYF.

This clonotype was found once. The final CDR3 position lacks the conserved phenylalanine or tryptophan, pointing to a likely read error. The chain has TRBV5-4 and TRBJ2-3; 10 nucleotides align to TRBD2. Germline V gene data show CDR1 as SGHNT and CDR2 as YYREEE (reference sequence). CDR3 length: 16 residues. DNA for the CDR3: TGTGCCAGCAGCCTGAGCGGGAGGGGTGGGACAGATTCGCAGTATTCT. Amino acids: CASSLSGRGGTDSQYS.